There are a few counts of the clone carrying this T cell receptor (beta chain). The CDR3 totals 13 residues. V was shortened by 6 bases and J by 0 bases, with 9 bases between the two germline ends. This sample is part of a study of early T cells in non-severe SARS-CoV-2 infection. TCRdb re-called the 5' RACE reads through MiXCR, storing one row per CDR3 protein. The profile shows around 84,000 distinct CDR3 sequences, roughly a tenth of them singletons. The TCR originated in an adult who was a healthcare worker with PCR-confirmed SARS-CoV-2 infection or an uninfected control (not recorded which). This rearrangement joins TRBV12-3 or TRBV12-4 to TRBJ2-7; weak D call: TRBD1 (7 bases). The specimen was whole blood, collected at baseline. CDR3 residues: CASRQGGSYEQYF. The CDR3 DNA follows: TGTGCCAGCAGGCAGGGGGGCTCCTACGAGCAGTACTTC.